This T cell receptor (beta chain) was captured by sequencing in a study of T-cell memory formation after mild COVID-19. Study at large: Across donors, TCR clusters were largely donor specific. The study, taken as a whole, reports: The main location of contracting CD4+ clones was CM and EM, and that of contracting CD8+ clones was EMRA.

CDR1 and CDR2 from the germline V gene are SEHNR and FQNEAQ (reference sequence). Ends included, the CDR3 has 13 residues. With regard to this clonotype: Its antigen remains unknown. No DNA is shown, since the ends of the CDR3 on it are uncertain; the CDR3 is the one TCRdb lists.

The authors produced TCR alpha and TCR beta cDNA libraries with sample barcodes and UMIs by 5'RACE using constant-segment primers. TCRdb reprocessed the 5' RACE reads via MiXCR and lists one record per CDR3 protein. This table holds 85,000 to 130,000 distinct CDR3 sequences, over 15% found once. Sequenced input: PBMCs or a T cell subset sorted from them (not recorded which). The chain has TRBV7-9 and TRBJ2-7. The sequence derives from an adult woman who had mild COVID-19 (a few samples of this study predate the infection). Cell type and time point are not known. The CDR3 reads CASSFGSGYEQYF.